This TCR beta chain was recovered during a study of blood T cell repertoires in COVID-19. Participant ages covered about 18 to 89 years across some 25 US areas. Participants had their cohort set by participant-reported clinical history. The method was immunoSEQ multiplex PCR; TCRdb's version includes in-frame clones alone and lacks a portion of them. Here the sample spans over 300,000 clones, 89% being singletons. Germline loops: CDR1 LNHDA, CDR2 SQIVND (reference sequence). The CDR3 length is 18 residues. After removal of 4 bases from V and 2 bases from J, the junction contained 9 bases not matched to a gene.

The sequenced material came from PBMCs or T cells enriched from blood (not recorded which). The clonotype originates from a woman aged 35 to 49 who had recovered from COVID-19. V usage is TRBV19 and J usage is TRBJ2-3, with TRBD2 identical over 13 bases. The CDR3 reads CASSTQPGLAGHTDTQYF. CDR3 bases: TGTGCCAGTAGTACGCAACCGGGACTAGCGGGGCACACAGATACGCAGTATTTT.